This T cell receptor (beta chain) was observed in a study of T-cell reconstitution after alpha-beta-depleted transplantation in children. This clonotype was observed many times. V lost 6 bases and J lost 1, with 9 bases in between. CDR3 size: 13 residues. Preparation of the TCRbeta library used unique molecular identifiers. TCRdb passed the PCR reads through MiXCR, listing each CDR3 protein once. The sample yields about 1,000,000 distinct CDR3 sequences, under 30% seen once. J is TRBJ1-1 and V is TRBV12-3 or TRBV12-4; D remains unclear. The source of this sequence is a boy under two years old who had a stem cell transplant for SCID, so the T cells may come from the graft donor. The material sequenced was PBMCs, mostly from graft donor cells, taken 360 days after TCRalphabeta/CD19-depleted stem cell transplant. The CDR3 DNA follows: TGTGCCAGCAGCTTACGGTCGAACACTGAAGCTTTCTTT. Its protein is CASSLRSNTEAFF.